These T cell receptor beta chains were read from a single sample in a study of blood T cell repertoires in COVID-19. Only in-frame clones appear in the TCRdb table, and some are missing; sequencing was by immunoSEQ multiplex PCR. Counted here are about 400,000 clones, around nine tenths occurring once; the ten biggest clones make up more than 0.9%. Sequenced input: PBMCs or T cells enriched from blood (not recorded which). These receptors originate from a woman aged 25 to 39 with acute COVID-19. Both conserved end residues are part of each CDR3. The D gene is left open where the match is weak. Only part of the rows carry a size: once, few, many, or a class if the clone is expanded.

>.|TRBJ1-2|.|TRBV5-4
TGTGCCAGCAGCTTGGAACAGGGCCGTGGCTACACCTTC
CASSLEQGRGYTF
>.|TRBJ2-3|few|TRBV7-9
TGTGCCAGCAGCCCTAACACAGATACGCAGTATTTT
CASSPNTDTQYF
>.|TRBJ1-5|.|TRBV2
TGTGCCAGCAGTGCGACAGAAGATAGCAATCAGCCCCAGCATTTT
CASSATEDSNQPQHF
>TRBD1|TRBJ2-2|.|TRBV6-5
TGTGCCAGCAGGGACAGGGGGCCTAACACCGGGGAGCTGTTTTTT
CASRDRGPNTGELFF
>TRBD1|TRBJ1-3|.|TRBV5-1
TGCGCCAGCAGCTTAGAGGGGGCTATAGGAAACACCATATATTTT
CASSLEGAIGNTIYF
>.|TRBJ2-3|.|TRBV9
TGTGCCAGCAGCGTATGGGGGCGTAGCACAGATACGCAGTATTTT
CASSVWGRSTDTQYF
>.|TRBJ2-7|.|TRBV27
TGTGCCAGCAGTTTATCTTTTTGGGGGCGCGTGGACGAGCAGTACTTC
CASSLSFWGRVDEQYF
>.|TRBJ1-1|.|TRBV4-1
TGCGCCAGCAGCCCCGGCGGGAACACTGAAGCTTTCTTT
CASSPGGNTEAFF
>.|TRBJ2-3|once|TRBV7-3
TGTGCCAGCAGCCCGATAGCGACTAGCACAGATACGCAGTATTTT
CASSPIATSTDTQYF
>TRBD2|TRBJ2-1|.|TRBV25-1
TGTGCCAGCAGTTCATCGAGCGGGGGGTGGCATGAGCAGTTCTTC
CASSSSSGGWHEQFF
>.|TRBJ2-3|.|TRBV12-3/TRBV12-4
TGTGCCAGCAGAAGGACAGGCACAGATACGCAGTATTTT
CASRRTGTDTQYF
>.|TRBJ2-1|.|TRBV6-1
TGTGCCAGCAGTGAGGTCCTAGCAGGTGAGCAGTTCTTC
CASSEVLAGEQFF
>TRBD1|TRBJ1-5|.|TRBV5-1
TGCGCCAGCAGCCCAGGACAGGGAGGACAGCCCCAGCATTTT
CASSPGQGGQPQHF
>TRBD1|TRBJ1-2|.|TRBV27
TGTGCCACCAGAGAGAGGATAACAGGGGCGTCGGCGGGAGGCTACACCTTC
CATRERITGASAGGYTF
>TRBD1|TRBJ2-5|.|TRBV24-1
TGTGCCACCAGTGATCCTGCGTCAGGACAGGGGCGGGAGACCCAGTACTTC
CATSDPASGQGRETQYF
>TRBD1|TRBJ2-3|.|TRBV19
TGTGCCAGTAGTATAGATCGGGGACAGGTAAACACAGATACGCAGTATTTT
CASSIDRGQVNTDTQYF
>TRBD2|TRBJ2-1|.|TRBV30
TGTGCCCTCACGTGGGGCGGGGGCTACAATGAGCAGTTCTTC
CALTWGGGYNEQFF
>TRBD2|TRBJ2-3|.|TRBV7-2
TGTGCCAGCAGCACAAGAAGGCTAGCGGGGGCAGATACGCAGTATTTT
CASSTRRLAGADTQYF
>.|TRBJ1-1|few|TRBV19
TGTGCCAGTAGTATACCAGGGCCCGCTTACTACACTGAAGCTTTCTTT
CASSIPGPAYYTEAFF
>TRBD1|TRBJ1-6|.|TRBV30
TGTGCCTGGAGTGGACGCCAAACCGGGACAGGGATAGCCAATAATTCACCCCTCCACTTT
CAWSGRQTGTGIANNSPLHF